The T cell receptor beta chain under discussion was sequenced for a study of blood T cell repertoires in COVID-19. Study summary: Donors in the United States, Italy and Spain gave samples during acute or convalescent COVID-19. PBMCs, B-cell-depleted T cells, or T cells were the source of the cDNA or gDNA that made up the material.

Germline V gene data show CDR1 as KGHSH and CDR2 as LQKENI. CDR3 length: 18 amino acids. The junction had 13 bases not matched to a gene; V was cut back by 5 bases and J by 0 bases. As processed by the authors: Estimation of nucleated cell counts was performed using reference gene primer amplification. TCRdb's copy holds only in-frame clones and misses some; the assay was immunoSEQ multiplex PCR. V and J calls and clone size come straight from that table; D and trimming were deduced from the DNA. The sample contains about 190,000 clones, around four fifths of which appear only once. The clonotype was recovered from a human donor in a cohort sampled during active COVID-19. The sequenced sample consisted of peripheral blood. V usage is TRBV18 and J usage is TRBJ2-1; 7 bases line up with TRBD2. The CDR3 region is CASSSNKGRGSSYNEQFF. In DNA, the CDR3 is TGTGCCAGCTCATCGAACAAGGGACGCGGGAGCTCCTACAATGAGCAGTTCTTC.